This TCR beta chain was recovered during a study of cytomegalovirus exposure and HLA in healthy donors. Overall study: Around 80 million unique TCRs from HLA-typed donors were held in an early data release.

Germline V gene lookup returns CDR1 KGHSH and CDR2 LQKENI. The CDR3 length is 14 residues. V shed 4 bases and J shed 0 bases, with 7 bases lying between them. 13 Jbeta primers and 60 Vbeta primers were used for the PCR. Clones were sequenced by immunoSEQ multiplex PCR, and TCRdb holds only the in-frame ones, with some missing. The repertoire consists of about 160,000 clones, with less than 80% occurring once and the leading ten covering 0.65% to 0.85%. Study-level points and caveats: V- and J-gene trimming in TCR beta was tied to a missense DCLRE1C variant by an analysis performed later. Indistinguishable V segments such as TRBV6-2 and TRBV6-3 were excluded. Investigators reported some 150 TCR beta chains as tied to cytomegalovirus.

To note about this clone: Its antigen is undetermined.

The chain combines TRBV18 with TRBJ1-3; a weak D match, TRBD1 (5 bases). This sequence originates from a female donor in good health and CMV-seronegative. Material: PBMCs. The CDR3 loop reads CASSRDSSGNTIYF. DNA for the CDR3: TGTGCCAGCTCACGTGACAGCTCTGGAAACACCATATATTTT. Full variable domain (outside the CDR3, taken from reference TRBV18 and TRBJ1-3): NAGVMQNPRHLVRRRGQEARLRCSPMKGHSHVYWYRQLPEEGLKFMVYLQKENIIDESGMPKERFSAEFPKEGPSILRIQQVVRGDSAAYFCASSRDSSGNTIYFGEGSWLTVV.